This T cell receptor (beta chain) originates from a study of breast tumors, draining lymph nodes, adjacent tissues. Study results and limitations: Compared with basal-like, luminal-like tumors shared significantly more repertoire with nontumor tissue. Compared with lymph nodes, tumors were less diverse; compared with nontumor tissue, more.

This clonotype was detected ten times or more. Its antigen is not identified. This CDR3 region has 14 residues. V lost 4 bases, J lost 0 bases, and 3 bases stayed unmatched. CDR1 is SGHDT and CDR2 is YYEEEE in the germline V gene. Breast cancer patients provided tissue from their axillary draining lymph nodes. TCRdb reprocessed the multiplex PCR reads with MiXCR, giving one entry per CDR3 protein. The repertoire consists of about 230,000 distinct CDR3 sequences, with approximately 30% occurring once and the leading ten covering roughly 1.3%. Sequencing was carried out using axillary lymph node tissue. This rearrangement joins TRBV5-6 to TRBJ1-2, with 7 nucleotides matching TRBD1. This receptor was obtained from a female donor with breast cancer. Some clones in this sample may be carry-over from other donors' samples. The CDR3 DNA is TGTGCCAGCAGCCTCAGGGGGTCTAACTATGGCTACACCTTC. It codes for CASSLRGSNYGYTF. The full variable domain, with the rest looked up from reference TRBV5-6 and TRBJ1-2, is DAGVTQSPTHLIKTRGQQVTLRCSPKSGHDTVSWYQQALGQGPQFIFQYYEEEERQRGNFPDRFSGHQFPNYSSELNVNALLLGDSALYLCASSLRGSNYGYTFGSGTRLTVV.